The 27 T cell receptor beta chains in this list originate from one sample, sequenced in a study of monozygotic twins with inflammatory bowel disease. TCRdb processed the 5' RACE reads again and assigns one entry to each CDR3 protein, with no DNA. The data include about 110,000 distinct CDR3 sequences; the top ten clones carry approximately 13%. Sequencing used blood. These receptors all stem from a human donor with ulcerative colitis or Crohn's disease, or a healthy co-twin of an affected twin (not recorded which).

The chain recombines TRBV12-3 or TRBV12-4 with TRBJ1-2; the TCRdb D gene call, TRBD1, has no DNA to confirm it. The CDR3 covers 14 residues. The CDR3 protein is CASSSGQGAYGYTF.

The CDR3 protein is CASSPSSLRVLGETQYF. The genes are TRBV3-1 and TRBJ2-5; TCRdb names TRBD2, which stays unverified in the absence of DNA. The CDR3 length is 17 residues. Germline values: CDR1 LGHDT, CDR2 YNNKEL (reference sequence).

The rearrangement uses TRBV6-5 and TRBJ1-1. The CDR3 is 13 residues long. Germline V CDR1 and CDR2: MNHEY, SVGAGI. The CDR3 loop is CASSYSRDGEAFF.

The V call is TRBV19, the J call TRBJ2-7; the D call of TRBD1 rests on TCRdb alone, since no DNA is present to check it. The CDR3 length is 16 residues. Per germline, CDR1 LNHDA and CDR2 SQIVND (reference sequence). The CDR3: CASSMGDRAHSYEQYF.

This rearrangement joins TRBV7-8 to TRBJ1-1; with no DNA, the TCRdb D assignment of TRBD1 cannot be verified. Germline V CDR1 and CDR2: SGHVS, FQNEAQ. This CDR3 region has 14 residues. The CDR3 here is CASSLAGTGIEAFF.

The chain employs TRBV5-1 and TRBJ2-2; TCRdb outputs TRBD2, but without DNA this stays unchecked. Per germline, CDR1 SGHRS and CDR2 YFSETQ. This CDR3 comprises 18 residues. CDR3 residues: CASSFGLAGDLSTGELFF.

The chain couples TRBV15 to TRBJ2-1. Germline V gene data show CDR1 as LNHNV and CDR2 as YYDKDF (reference sequence). The CDR3 totals 13 residues. CDR3 amino acids: CAITAGSYNEQFF.

The rearrangement uses TRBV28 and TRBJ2-7; the TRBD1 assignment by TCRdb is unverifiable without DNA. The CDR3 has 14 amino acids. Germline V CDR1 and CDR2: MDHEN, SYDVKM. The CDR3 loop reads CASSSGTGGHEQYF.

This sequence joins TRBV10-3 and TRBJ1-2; TCRdb picks TRBD1, but there is no DNA to check that call. CDR1 is ENHRY, CDR2 SYGVKD, per germline. The CDR3 is 15 amino acids. The CDR3 is CAISDQGGSSFGYTF.

The V gene is TRBV20-1, the J gene TRBJ2-5; TCRdb indicates TRBD2, and absent DNA this call remains unverified. The CDR3 runs 14 residues. The germline CDR1 and CDR2 sequences are DFQATT and SNEGSKA (reference sequence). The CDR3 loop reads CSARIAGGQETQYF.

The genes are TRBV10-3 and TRBJ2-2; TCRdb's D call, TRBD1, is unchecked because there is no DNA. Germline V gene sequence: CDR1 ENHRY, CDR2 SYGVKD. This CDR3 spans 13 amino acids. The CDR3 is CVISGQGAGELFF.

The chain joins TRBV5-1 to TRBJ2-1; the D gene TCRdb calls, TRBD1, cannot be checked with no DNA. Germline V lookup: CDR1 SGHRS, CDR2 YFSETQ. This CDR3 is built from 14 residues. CDR3 region: CASSLEAQGNEQFF.

The chain recombines TRBV4-1 with TRBJ1-1; the TCRdb D gene call, TRBD1, has no DNA to confirm it. Germline loops: CDR1 MGHRA, CDR2 YSYEKL. CDR3 length: 15 amino acids. The CDR3 reads CASSRGEGANTEAFF.

The rearrangement joins TRBV6-1 to TRBJ2-3; TCRdb returns TRBD1, unconfirmable since there is no DNA. Germline V gives CDR1 MNHNS, CDR2 SASEGT. The CDR3 is 15 residues long. CDR3 sequence reads: CASSDPGLATDTQYF.

The chain couples TRBV5-8 to TRBJ1-3; TCRdb's assignment of TRBD1 cannot be checked, as there is no DNA. This CDR3 is built from 16 residues. Germline CDR1 SGHTS, CDR2 YDEGEE. This CDR3 is CASSLETGSSGNTIYF.

J is TRBJ2-2 and V is TRBV2; the D call of TRBD2 rests on TCRdb alone, since no DNA is present to check it. This CDR3 region has 17 residues. CDR1 is SNHLY and CDR2 is FYNNEI in the germline V gene. The CDR3 here is CASSEDTSVPNTGELFF.

The chain is built from TRBV5-1 and TRBJ1-1. CDR1 is SGHRS and CDR2 is YFSETQ in the germline V gene. This CDR3 spans 14 amino acids. The CDR3 sequence: CASRGILLDTEAFF.

CDR3 sequence reads: CASSQDSLGGTEAFF. V is TRBV4-2 and J is TRBJ1-1; lacking DNA, the TRBD1 call made by TCRdb goes unchecked. The CDR3 has 15 amino acids. Germline CDR1 LGHNA, CDR2 YNFKEQ.

The chain links TRBV19 to TRBJ2-1; absent DNA, TCRdb's TRBD2 call cannot be checked. From germline, CDR1 is LNHDA and CDR2 SQIVND (reference sequence). The CDR3 spans 15 residues. The CDR3: CASRDPGLARNEQFF.

The chain uses TRBV7-2 and TRBJ2-1; TCRdb lists TRBD1, though no DNA is available to test this call. CDR1 is SGHTA and CDR2 is FQGNSA in the germline V gene. The CDR3 length is 15 residues. CDR3 in amino acids: CASSLPRGTQNEQFF. Full variable domain (missing parts from reference TRBV7-2 and TRBJ2-1): GAGVSQSPSNKVTEKGKDVELRCDPISGHTALYWYRQSLGQGLEFLIYFQGNSAPDKSGLPSDRFSAERTGGSVSTLTIQRTQQEDSAVYLCASSLPRGTQNEQFFGPGTRLTVL.

The chain carries TRBV5-5 and TRBJ2-3; as DNA is missing, the TRBD2 call by TCRdb cannot be tested. This CDR3 is built from 16 residues. Germline-derived CDR1 and CDR2 are SGHKS and YYEKEE (reference sequence). This chain's CDR3 is CASSLKRGPSTDTQYF.

The chain's CDR3 is CASSPPQGDSDTQYF. The chain has TRBV5-1 and TRBJ2-3; TCRdb lists TRBD1, though no DNA is available to test this call. From germline, CDR1 is SGHRS and CDR2 YFSETQ. This CDR3 comprises 15 residues.

The chain carries TRBV12-3 or TRBV12-4 and TRBJ1-2; TCRdb lists TRBD1, though no DNA is available to test this call. The CDR3 totals 12 residues. This CDR3 reads CASSIRAYGYTF.

The V and J genes are TRBV19 and TRBJ2-4. Germline loops: CDR1 LNHDA, CDR2 SQIVND (reference sequence). This CDR3 is built from 13 residues. CDR3 loop: CASSILGLNIQYF.

V and J are TRBV5-1 and TRBJ1-5. This CDR3 has 14 amino acids. CDR1 is SGHRS and CDR2 is YFSETQ in the germline V gene. The CDR3 is CASSLDGGYQPQHF. Complete variable domain (other parts from reference TRBV5-1 and TRBJ1-5): KAGVTQTPRYLIKTRGQQVTLSCSPISGHRSVSWYQQTPGQGLQFLFEYFSETQRNKGNFPGRFSGRQFSNSRSEMNVSTLELGDSALYLCASSLDGGYQPQHFGDGTRLSIL.

The gene calls are TRBV27 and TRBJ1-2; without DNA, the TCRdb call of TRBD1 cannot be checked. There are 13 residues in the CDR3. In germline, CDR1 is MNHEY, CDR2 SMNVEV (reference sequence). The CDR3: CASSPHRVRGYTF.

This sequence joins TRBV28 and TRBJ2-7. This CDR3 spans 11 amino acids. Germline loops: CDR1 MDHEN, CDR2 SYDVKM. The CDR3 spells CASGSMGEQYF.